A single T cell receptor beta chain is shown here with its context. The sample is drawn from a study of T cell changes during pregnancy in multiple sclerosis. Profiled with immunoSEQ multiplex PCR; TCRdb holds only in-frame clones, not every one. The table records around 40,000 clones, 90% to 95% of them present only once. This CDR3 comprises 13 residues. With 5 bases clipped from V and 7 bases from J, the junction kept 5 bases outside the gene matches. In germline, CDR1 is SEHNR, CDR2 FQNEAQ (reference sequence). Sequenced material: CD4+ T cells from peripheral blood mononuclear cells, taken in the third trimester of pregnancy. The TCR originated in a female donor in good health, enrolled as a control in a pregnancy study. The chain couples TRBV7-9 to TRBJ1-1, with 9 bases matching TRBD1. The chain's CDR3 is CASSGDRVSEAFF. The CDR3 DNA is TGTGCCAGCAGCGGGGACAGGGTGAGTGAAGCTTTCTTT.